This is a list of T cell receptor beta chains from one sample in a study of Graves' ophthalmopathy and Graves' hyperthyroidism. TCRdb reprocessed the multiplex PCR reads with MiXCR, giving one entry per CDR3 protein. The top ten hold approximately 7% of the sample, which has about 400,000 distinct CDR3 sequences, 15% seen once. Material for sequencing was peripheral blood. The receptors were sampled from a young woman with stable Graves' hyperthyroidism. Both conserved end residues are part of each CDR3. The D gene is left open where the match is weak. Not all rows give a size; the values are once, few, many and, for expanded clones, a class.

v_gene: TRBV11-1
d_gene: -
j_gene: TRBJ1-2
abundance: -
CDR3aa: CASTFMRRAGYPYGYTF
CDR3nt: TGTGCCAGCACCTTTATGCGGCGGGCAGGATACCCCTATGGCTACACCTTC

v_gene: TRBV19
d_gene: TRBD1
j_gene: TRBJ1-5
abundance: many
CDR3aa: CASTLTTGGVHQPQHF
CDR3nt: TGTGCCAGTACCCTAACGACAGGGGGCGTCCATCAGCCCCAGCATTTT

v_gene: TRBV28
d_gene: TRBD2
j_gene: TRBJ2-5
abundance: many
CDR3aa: CASSLIWTSGGEETQYF
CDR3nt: TGTGCCAGCAGTTTAATCTGGACTAGCGGGGGGGAGGAGACCCAGTACTTC

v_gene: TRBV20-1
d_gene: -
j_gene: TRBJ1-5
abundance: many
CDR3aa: CSAAGRSPGQPQHF
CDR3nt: TGCAGTGCTGCCGGACGGTCTCCTGGTCAGCCCCAGCATTTT

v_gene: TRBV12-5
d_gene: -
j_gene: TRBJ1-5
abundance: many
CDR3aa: CASGSTTSGGGNQPQHF
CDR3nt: TGTGCTAGTGGTTCTACGACCTCGGGAGGGGGGAATCAGCCCCAGCATTTT

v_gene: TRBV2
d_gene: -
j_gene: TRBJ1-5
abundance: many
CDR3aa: CASTPESNQPQHF
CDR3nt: TGTGCCAGCACGCCAGAGAGCAATCAGCCCCAGCATTTT

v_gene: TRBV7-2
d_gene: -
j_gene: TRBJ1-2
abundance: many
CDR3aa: CASSLGTAHRGYTF
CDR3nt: TGTGCCAGCAGCTTAGGGACAGCCCATCGAGGCTACACCTTC

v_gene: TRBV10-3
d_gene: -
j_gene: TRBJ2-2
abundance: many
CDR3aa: CAISAALNTGELFF
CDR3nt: TGTGCCATCAGTGCCGCCTTGAACACCGGGGAGCTGTTTTTT

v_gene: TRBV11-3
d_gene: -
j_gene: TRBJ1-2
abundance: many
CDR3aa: CASSPSGEYGYTF
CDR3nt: TGTGCCAGCAGCCCATCCGGGGAGTATGGCTACACCTTC

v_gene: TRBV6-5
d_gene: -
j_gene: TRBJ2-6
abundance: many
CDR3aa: CASSYMVGANVLTF
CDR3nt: TGTGCCAGCAGTTACATGGTGGGGGCCAACGTCCTGACTTTC

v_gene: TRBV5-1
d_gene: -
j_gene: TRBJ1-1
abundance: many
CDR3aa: CASSLAGGLNTEAFF
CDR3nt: TGCGCCAGCAGCTTGGCTGGGGGACTTAACACTGAAGCTTTCTTT

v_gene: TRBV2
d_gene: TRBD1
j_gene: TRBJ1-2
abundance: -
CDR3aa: CASSEGGGFYGYTF
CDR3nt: TGTGCCAGCAGTGAGGGAGGGGGCTTCTATGGCTACACCTTC

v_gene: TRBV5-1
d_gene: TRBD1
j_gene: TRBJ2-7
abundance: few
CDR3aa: CASSTGTGGEQYF
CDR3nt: TGCGCCAGCAGCACCGGGACAGGAGGGGAGCAGTACTTC

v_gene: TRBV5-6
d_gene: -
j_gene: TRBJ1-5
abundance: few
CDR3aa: CASSLNVRISNQPQHF
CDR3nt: TGTGCCAGCAGCTTGAACGTCCGGATTAGCAATCAGCCCCAGCATTTT

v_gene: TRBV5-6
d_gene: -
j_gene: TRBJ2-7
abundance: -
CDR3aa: CASSSYDGSYEQYF
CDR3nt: TGTGCCAGCAGTTCATATGACGGTTCCTACGAGCAGTACTTC

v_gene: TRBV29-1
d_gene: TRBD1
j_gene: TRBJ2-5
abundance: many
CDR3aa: CSFGQGETQYF
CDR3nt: TGCAGCTTCGGACAGGGAGAGACCCAGTACTTC

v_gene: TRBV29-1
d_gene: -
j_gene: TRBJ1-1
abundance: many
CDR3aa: CSVEQGLLTEAFF
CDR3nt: TGCAGCGTCGAACAGGGATTGTTGACTGAAGCTTTCTTT

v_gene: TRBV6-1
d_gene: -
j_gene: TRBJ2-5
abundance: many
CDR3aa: CASSPDPGKTQYF
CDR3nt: TGTGCCAGCAGTCCGGACCCCGGGAAGACCCAGTACTTC

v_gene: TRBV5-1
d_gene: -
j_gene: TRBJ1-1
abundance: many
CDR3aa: CASSLDQNTEAFF
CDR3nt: TGCGCCAGCAGCTTGGATCAGAACACTGAAGCTTTCTTT

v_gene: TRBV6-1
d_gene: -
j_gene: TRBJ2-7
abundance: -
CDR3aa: CASSGRTRHIFFYEQYF
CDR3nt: TGTGCCAGCAGTGGTCGAACCCGACACATATTCTTCTACGAGCAGTACTTC

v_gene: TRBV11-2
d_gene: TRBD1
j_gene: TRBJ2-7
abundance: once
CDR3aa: CASSPRTGHFYEQYF
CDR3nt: TGTGCCAGCAGCCCACGGACAGGCCACTTCTACGAGCAGTACTTC

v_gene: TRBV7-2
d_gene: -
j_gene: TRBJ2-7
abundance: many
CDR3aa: CASSPGLQSYEQYF
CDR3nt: TGTGCCAGCAGCCCGGGTCTCCAGAGCTACGAGCAGTACTTC

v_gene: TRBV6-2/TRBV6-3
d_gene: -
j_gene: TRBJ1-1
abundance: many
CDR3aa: CASSDRRGSNTEAFF
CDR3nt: TGTGCCAGCAGCGATCGGCGGGGATCGAACACTGAAGCTTTCTTT

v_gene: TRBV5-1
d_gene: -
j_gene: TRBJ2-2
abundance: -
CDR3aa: CASSFQANTGELFF
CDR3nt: TGCGCCAGCAGCTTCCAGGCCAACACCGGGGAGCTGTTTTTT

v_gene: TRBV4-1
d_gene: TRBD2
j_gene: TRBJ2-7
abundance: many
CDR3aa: CASSQPERGRYEQYF
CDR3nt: TGCGCCAGCAGCCAACCCGAGCGGGGGAGGTACGAGCAGTACTTC

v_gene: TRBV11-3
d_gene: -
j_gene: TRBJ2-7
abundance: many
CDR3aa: CASSSLGGGSHEQYF
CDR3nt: TGTGCCAGCAGCTCCCTGGGAGGAGGCAGCCACGAGCAGTACTTC

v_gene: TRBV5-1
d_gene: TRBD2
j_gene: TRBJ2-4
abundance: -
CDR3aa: CASSQTGLAVAKNIQYF
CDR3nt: TGCGCCAGCAGCCAAACGGGACTAGCGGTAGCCAAAAACATTCAGTACTTC

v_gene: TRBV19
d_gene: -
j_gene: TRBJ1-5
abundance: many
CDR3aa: CASSIASGSNQPQHF
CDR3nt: TGTGCCAGTAGTATAGCGAGCGGTAGCAATCAGCCCCAGCATTTT

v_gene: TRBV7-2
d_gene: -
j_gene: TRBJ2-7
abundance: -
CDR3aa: CASRSQGSHF
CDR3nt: TGTGCCAGCAGGTCTCAGGGGTCACACTTC

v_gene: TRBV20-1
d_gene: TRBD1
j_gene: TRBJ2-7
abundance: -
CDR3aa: CSAGQGAHEQYF
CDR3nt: TGCAGTGCAGGACAGGGGGCCCACGAGCAGTACTTC

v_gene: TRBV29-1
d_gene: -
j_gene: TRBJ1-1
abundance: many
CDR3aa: CSVDVNTEAFF
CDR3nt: TGCAGCGTGGACGTGAACACTGAAGCTTTCTTT

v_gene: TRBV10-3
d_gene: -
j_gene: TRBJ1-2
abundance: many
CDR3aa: CAAQGAGDYGYTF
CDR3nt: TGTGCCGCCCAAGGGGCAGGAGACTATGGCTACACCTTC

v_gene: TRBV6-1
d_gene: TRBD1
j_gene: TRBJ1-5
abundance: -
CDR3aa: CASSAGQGNNQPQHF
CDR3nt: TGTGCCAGCAGTGCCGGACAGGGTAACAATCAGCCCCAGCATTTT

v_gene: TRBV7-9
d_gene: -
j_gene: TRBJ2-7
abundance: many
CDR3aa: CASSFAGDSYEQYF
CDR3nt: TGTGCCAGCAGCTTCGCAGGGGACTCCTACGAGCAGTACTTC

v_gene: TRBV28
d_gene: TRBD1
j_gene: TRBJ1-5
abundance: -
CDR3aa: CAIRKTGMRNQPQHF
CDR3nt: TGTGCCATCCGAAAGACAGGGATGCGCAATCAGCCCCAGCATTTT

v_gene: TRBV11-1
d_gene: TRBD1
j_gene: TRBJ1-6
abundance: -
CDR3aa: CASSLGTVSPLHF
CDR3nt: TGTGCCAGCAGCCTGGGGACAGTTTCACCCCTCCACTTT

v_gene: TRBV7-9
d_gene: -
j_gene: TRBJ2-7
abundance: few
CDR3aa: CASSFGDISDYEQYF
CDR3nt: TGTGCCAGCAGCTTTGGGGACATTTCCGACTACGAGCAGTACTTC

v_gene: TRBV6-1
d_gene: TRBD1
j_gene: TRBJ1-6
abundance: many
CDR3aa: CASSDGQGTSPLHF
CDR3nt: TGTGCCAGCAGTGATGGACAGGGGACTTCACCCCTCCACTTT

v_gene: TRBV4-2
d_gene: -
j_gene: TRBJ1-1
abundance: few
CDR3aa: CASSQRDVNTEAFF
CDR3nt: TGTGCCAGCAGCCAAAGGGATGTGAACACTGAAGCTTTCTTT

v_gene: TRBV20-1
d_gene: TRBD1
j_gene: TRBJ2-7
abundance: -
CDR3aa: CSARDLGSTGTGPYEQYF
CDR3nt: TGCAGTGCTAGAGATCTAGGGTCCACCGGGACAGGGCCCTACGAGCAGTACTTC

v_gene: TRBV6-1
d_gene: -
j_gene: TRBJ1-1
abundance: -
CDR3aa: CASRVGIVSVLDAFF
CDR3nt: TGTGCCAGCAGAGTTGGGATCGTAAGCGTCCTAGATGCTTTCTTT

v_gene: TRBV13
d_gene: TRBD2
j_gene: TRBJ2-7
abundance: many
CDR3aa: CASSLLGSGGPHSYEQYF
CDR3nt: TGTGCCAGCAGCTTATTAGGGTCGGGGGGACCCCATTCCTACGAGCAGTACTTC

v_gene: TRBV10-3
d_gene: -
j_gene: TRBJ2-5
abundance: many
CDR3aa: CAISEGFGDLYQETQYF
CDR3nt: TGTGCCATCAGTGAGGGGTTCGGGGACTTGTACCAAGAGACCCAGTACTTC